The clone carrying this T cell receptor (beta chain) appeared a few times. Its target is unknown. From the reads, TCRdb called clonotypes with MiXCR, one entry per CDR3 protein. The table records about 68,000 distinct CDR3 sequences, around 60% of them present only once. The graft donor-derived T-allo10 cells reportedly recognize host alloantigens, are anergic, and suppress alloantigen-specifically. The trim removed 0 bases at V and 6 bases at J, leaving 14 bases unmatched. The CDR3 is made up of 18 amino acids. CDR1 and CDR2 (germline): KGHSH, LQKENI. These data come from a study of type 1 regulatory T cells. Study background: This in vitro CD4 product, T-allo10, is enriched for Tr1 cells and alloantigen-specific.

What was sequenced was cultured T cells, either the whole culture or a sorted T cell fraction (not recorded which). Subset reported: Tr1-enriched cell product generated in vitro against host alloantigens. V gene TRBV18 combines with J gene TRBJ2-7; 10 positions agree with TRBD1. The receptor's source is a human donor in good health. The DNA of the CDR3 is TGTGCCAGCTCACCACCGGGGGCTAAGACAGGGGGCCTTGGCGAGCAGTACTTC. This codes for CASSPPGAKTGGLGEQYF.